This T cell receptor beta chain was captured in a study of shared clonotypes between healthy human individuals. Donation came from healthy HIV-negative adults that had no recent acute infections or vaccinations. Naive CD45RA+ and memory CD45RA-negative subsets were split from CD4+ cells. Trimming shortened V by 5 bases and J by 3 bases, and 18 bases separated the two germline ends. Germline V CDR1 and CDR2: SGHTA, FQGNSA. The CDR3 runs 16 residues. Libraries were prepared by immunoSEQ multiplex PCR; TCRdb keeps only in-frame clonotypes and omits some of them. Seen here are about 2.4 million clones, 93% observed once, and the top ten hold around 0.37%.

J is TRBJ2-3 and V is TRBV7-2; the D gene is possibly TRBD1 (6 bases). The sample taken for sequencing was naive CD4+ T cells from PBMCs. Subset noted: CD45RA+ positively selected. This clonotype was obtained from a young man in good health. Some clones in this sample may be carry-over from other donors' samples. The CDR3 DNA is TGTGCCAGCAGCCCGCCCGGCAGGGGTGGGACAGATACGCAGTATTTT. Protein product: CASSPPGRGGTDTQYF.